These T cell receptor beta chains were read from a single sample in a study of response to subunit inactivated influenza vaccine. TCRdb called the RT-PCR reads again in MiXCR, with one record for every CDR3 protein. The sample comprises under 800,000 distinct CDR3 sequences, more than 11% of which are singletons, and 6.5% to 8.5% rests with the top ten. The material sequenced was PBMCs from blood, taken 14 to 15 days before vaccination. Source of these receptors: a man aged 45 to 65 who received an inactivated influenza vaccine. Both conserved end residues are part of each CDR3. The D gene is left open where the match is weak. Part of the rows lack a size; the others show once, few, many or a class for expanded clones.

TRBD2 TRBJ2-1 TRBV5-5 - CASSLASGYWKSYNEQFF TGTGCCAGCAGCTTGGCTAGCGGATACTGGAAGTCCTACAATGAGCAGTTCTTC
TRBD1 TRBJ1-1 TRBV6-1 - CASRGTGLNTEAFF TGTGCCAGCAGGGGGACAGGGTTGAACACTGAAGCTTTCTTT
- TRBJ2-3 TRBV11-2 - CASSRQGGGPDTQYF TGTGCCAGCAGCCGCCAGGGAGGGGGTCCAGATACGCAGTATTTT
- TRBJ1-1 TRBV14 - CASSRGLAGTEAFF TGTGCCAGCAGCCGCGGCCTGGCTGGGACTGAAGCTTTCTTT
- TRBJ2-1 TRBV6-2/TRBV6-3 few CASSLLLHGGHEQFF TGTGCCAGCAGTTTGTTACTGCACGGGGGCCACGAGCAGTTCTTC
- TRBJ2-5 TRBV15 - CATSWPVYQETQYF TGTGCCACCAGTTGGCCGGTGTACCAAGAGACCCAGTACTTC
- TRBJ2-3 TRBV5-6 - CASSLLTVGTDTQYF TGTGCCAGCAGCTTATTAACTGTCGGCACAGATACGCAGTATTTT
TRBD1 TRBJ1-2 TRBV4-3 few CASSQVFKSGGYGYTF TGCGCCAGCAGCCAAGTTTTTAAGTCAGGGGGCTATGGCTACACCTTC
TRBD2 TRBJ2-3 TRBV29-1 - CSVVSGAGERGTDTQYF TGCAGCGTTGTAAGCGGGGCGGGAGAGAGGGGCACAGATACGCAGTATTTT
- TRBJ2-5 TRBV5-1 - CASSEGQTETQYF TGCGCCAGCAGCGAGGGACAAACCGAGACCCAGTACTTC
TRBD1 TRBJ2-7 TRBV18 few CASSPLSDREQYF TGTGCCAGCTCACCATTAAGCGACAGGGAACAGTACTTC
- TRBJ2-6 TRBV29-1 many CSVVTSGSGANVLTF TGCAGCGTTGTCACCAGTGGCTCTGGGGCCAACGTCCTGACTTTC
- TRBJ1-1 TRBV7-2 - CASSLAVGAGTEAFF TGTGCCAGCAGCTTAGCGGTGGGCGCGGGCACTGAAGCTTTCTTT
- TRBJ2-3 TRBV4-1 few CASSQDGSGRTDTQYF TGCGCCAGCAGCCAAGATGGCAGTGGTCGCACAGATACGCAGTATTTT
TRBD2 TRBJ2-1 TRBV27 - CASSHGTRPINEQFF TGTGCCAGCAGTCACGGGACTAGACCAATCAATGAGCAGTTCTTC
TRBD2 TRBJ2-3 TRBV28 few CASSAPGLASDTQYF TGTGCCAGCAGCGCACCGGGACTAGCGTCAGATACGCAGTATTTT
TRBD2 TRBJ2-3 TRBV5-1 - CASSLSSVAGNTDTQYF TGCGCCAGCAGCTTGTCGTCAGTAGCGGGCAACACAGATACGCAGTATTTT
TRBD1 TRBJ1-5 TRBV28 - CASSPGTGKGQPQHF TGTGCCAGCAGTCCCGGGACAGGGAAGGGTCAGCCCCAGCATTTT
- TRBJ1-1 TRBV4-1 many CASSQPITGKTEAFF TGCGCCAGCAGCCAACCGATCACAGGAAAGACTGAAGCTTTCTTT
- TRBJ2-1 TRBV29-1 - CSVGVRDYNEQFF TGCAGCGTTGGGGTCAGGGATTACAATGAGCAGTTCTTC
TRBD2 TRBJ2-7 TRBV2 few CASSGLAGGVYEQYF TGTGCCAGCTCGGGACTAGCGGGAGGAGTCTACGAGCAGTACTTC
- TRBJ1-2 TRBV12-3/TRBV12-4 many CASSFGGGYTF TGTGCCAGCAGTTTCGGAGGTGGCTACACCTTC
- TRBJ2-7 TRBV7-9 many CASSLEQVLRGQYF TGTGCCAGCAGCTTAGAACAGGTCCTACGAGGGCAGTACTTC
- TRBJ1-2 TRBV4-3 few CASSHRAGESYGYTF TGCGCCAGCAGCCACCGCGCTGGGGAGTCCTATGGCTACACCTTC
- TRBJ2-5 TRBV7-8 few CASSPHGHTQETQYF TGTGCCAGCAGCCCTCATGGACACACCCAAGAGACCCAGTACTTC
- TRBJ1-6 TRBV6-2/TRBV6-3 - CASSYQGLYNSPLHF TGTGCCAGCAGTTACCAGGGACTCTATAATTCACCCCTCCACTTT
- TRBJ1-6 TRBV6-5 few CASSYVTAKNSPLHF TGTGCCAGCAGTTACGTAACAGCCAAAAATTCACCCCTCCACTTT
TRBD2 TRBJ2-1 TRBV29-1 - CSVGSLAAMYNEQFF TGCAGCGTTGGCTCCCTAGCGGCAATGTACAATGAGCAGTTCTTC
- TRBJ1-2 TRBV15 few CATSSSARVDGYTF TGTGCCACCAGCTCGAGTGCCAGGGTTGATGGCTACACCTTC
- TRBJ1-5 TRBV6-1 many CASSERGRRNQPQHF TGTGCCAGCAGTGAGCGGGGCAGACGCAATCAGCCCCAGCATTTT
TRBD2 TRBJ2-2 TRBV7-2 few CASSPTSGSGELFF TGTGCCAGCAGCCCGACTAGCGGGTCCGGGGAGCTGTTTTTT
TRBD2 TRBJ2-3 TRBV10-3 many CAIRPMASGGETDTQYF TGTGCCATCAGGCCAATGGCTAGCGGGGGGGAGACAGATACGCAGTATTTT
TRBD2 TRBJ2-4 TRBV20-1 - CSARNGTSGRDIQYF TGCAGTGCTAGGAACGGGACTAGCGGGCGTGACATTCAGTACTTC
- TRBJ2-7 TRBV7-6 - CASSLTGRVAAEQYF TGTGCCAGCAGCTTAACGGGCAGGGTGGCGGCCGAGCAGTACTTC
- TRBJ1-2 TRBV15 many CATSRDIGYGYTF TGTGCCACCAGCAGAGATATTGGGTATGGCTACACCTTC
TRBD2 TRBJ2-1 TRBV4-3 - CASSQEASGGLYNEQFF TGCGCCAGCAGCCAAGAGGCTAGCGGGGGCCTCTACAATGAGCAGTTCTTC
- TRBJ2-3 TRBV20-1 few CSASRDLKGTDTQYF TGCAGTGCAAGCCGGGACTTAAAGGGCACAGATACGCAGTATTTT
- TRBJ1-4 TRBV6-1 many CASRGLFLNEKLFF TGTGCCAGCAGGGGACTTTTCCTTAATGAAAAACTGTTTTTT